Each of the 28 T cell receptor beta chains below was sequenced from the same sample in a study of blood T cell repertoires in COVID-19. Clones were sequenced by immunoSEQ multiplex PCR, and TCRdb holds only the in-frame ones, with some missing. The table has 200,000 or so clones, 80% to 85% seen once. Sequencing input: PBMCs or T cells enriched from blood (not recorded which). These receptors all come from a man in his forties or fifties who had recovered from COVID-19.

This chain connects TRBV4-1 to TRBJ2-7; tentatively, D is TRBD2 (5 bases). Germline CDR1 MGHRA, CDR2 YSYEKL. Trimming removed 5 bases from V and 6 bases from J, with 11 bases in between. This CDR3 spans 12 amino acids. CDR3 nucleotide sequence: TGCGCCAGCAGCTCGGCAGAGGGCGAGCAGTACTTC. This translates into CASSSAEGEQYF.

V usage is TRBV7-9 and J usage is TRBJ2-2, with a weak D call TRBD1 (5 bases). The CDR3 is 16 amino acids. CDR1 and CDR2 (germline): SEHNR, FQNEAQ (reference sequence). Trimming took off 0 bases at V and 1 base at J, with 9 bases between the two ends. The DNA of the CDR3 is TGTGCCAGCAGCTTAGCGACAGACCTGAACACCGGGGAGCTGTTTTTT. This encodes CASSLATDLNTGELFF.

The rearrangement links TRBV6-4 to TRBJ1-2; D is ambiguous. This CDR3 region has 14 residues. V shed 4 bases and J shed 1 base, with 10 bases lying between them. Germline V gene sequence: CDR1 MRHNA, CDR2 SNTAGT. The CDR3 loop is CASSVATGNYGYTF. In DNA form, the CDR3 reads TGTGCCAGCAGTGTCGCGACGGGTAACTATGGCTACACCTTC.

The chain combines TRBV19 with TRBJ2-3; TRBD1 matches at 9 bases. Germline CDR1 is LNHDA and CDR2 is SQIVND (reference sequence). CDR3 length: 15 residues. V trimming: 1 base; J trimming: 8 bases; junction bases outside the gene matches: 7. CDR3: CASSIGQGVLGTQYF. The CDR3 DNA reads as TGTGCCAGTAGTATAGGACAGGGGGTGCTTGGTACGCAGTATTTT.

This clone was detected only once. This chain connects TRBV28 to TRBJ1-1; unclear D gene. Deletions cut 2 bases from V and 3 bases from J, with 4 bases between. This CDR3 is built from 12 residues. Germline-derived CDR1 and CDR2 are MDHEN and SYDVKM. As DNA, the CDR3 is TGTGCCAGCAGTTTAGGGCACACTGAAGCTTTCTTT. Its translation is CASSLGHTEAFF.

The chain recombines TRBV4-1 with TRBJ1-2, with TRBD1 identical over 10 bases. The CDR3 extends over 15 amino acids. V was clipped by 2 bases and J by 6 bases; unmatched bases: 6. CDR1 and CDR2 (germline): MGHRA, YSYEKL. The CDR3 DNA reads as TGCGCCAGCAGCCAATGGGGGACAGGGGTGAATGGCTACACCTTC. As protein: CASSQWGTGVNGYTF.

The gene calls are TRBV6-2 or TRBV6-3 and TRBJ2-1; D is uncertain. The CDR3 consists of 13 residues. Germline values: CDR1 MNHEY, CDR2 SVGEGT. Trimming removed 4 bases at V and 3 bases at J, with 7 bases between. The CDR3 spells CASSSRNYNEQFF. In DNA form, the CDR3 reads TGTGCCAGCAGTTCTAGAAACTACAATGAGCAGTTCTTC.

V usage is TRBV2 and J usage is TRBJ1-5; D gene uncertain. The germline gives CDR1 SNHLY, CDR2 FYNNEI. Trimming removed 4 bases from V and 9 bases from J, with 16 bases in between. This CDR3 contains 14 residues. This CDR3 is CASSVNSPPSPQHF. The CDR3 nucleotides are TGTGCCAGCAGTGTTAACAGTCCTCCTTCGCCCCAGCATTTT.

This chain links TRBV5-4 with TRBJ1-4, with 7 nucleotides matching TRBD1. The V and J ends lost 0 bases and 4 bases, in that order; junction bases with no gene match: 3. Germline loops: CDR1 SGHNT, CDR2 YYREEE (reference sequence). This CDR3 contains 15 residues. The CDR3 bases are TGTGCCAGCAGCTTGGCCAACAGGGGTAATGAAAAACTGTTTTTT. Its protein is CASSLANRGNEKLFF.

V gene TRBV6-5 combines with J gene TRBJ2-7; 9 nucleotides align to TRBD1. This CDR3 region has 15 residues. The J segment lost 4 bases and the V segment lost 2 bases, leaving 6 bases of the junction unmatched. Germline CDR1 is MNHEY and CDR2 is SVGAGI. The CDR3 loop is CASSYGGTGFYEQYF. The CDR3 nucleotides are TGTGCCAGCAGTTACGGTGGGACAGGGTTTTACGAGCAGTACTTC.

V gene TRBV3-1 (or the pseudogene TRBV3-2) combines with J gene TRBJ2-7, with a possible D match to TRBD2 (6 bases). The germline V and J ends were trimmed by 4 bases and 5 bases, with 12 bases remaining between them. Germline CDR1 is LGHDT and CDR2 is YNNKEL (reference sequence). CDR3 length equals 13 residues. The CDR3, as DNA: TGTGCCAGCAGCCGATGGGACTTGGACGAGCAGTACTTC. This codes for CASSRWDLDEQYF.

The chain combines TRBV5-8 with TRBJ2-1, with unresolved D. The CDR3 spans 15 residues. Germline assignment: CDR1 SGHTS and CDR2 YDEGEE. V lost 0 bases to trimming and J lost 0 bases, with 7 bases between them. This CDR3 reads CASSLGYSSYNEQFF. Written as DNA, the CDR3 is TGTGCCAGCAGCTTGGGGTACAGCTCCTACAATGAGCAGTTCTTC.

The chain is built from TRBV4-3 and TRBJ2-1; TRBD1 agrees at 8 bases. The CDR3 is 13 amino acids. Germline V gives CDR1 LGHNA, CDR2 YSLEER. V gave up 2 bases and J gave up 8 bases; unmatched junction bases: 2. The CDR3 coding sequence is TGCGCCAGCAGCCAATGGACAGGGTATGAGCAGTTCTTC. Amino acid sequence: CASSQWTGYEQFF.

This clone has more than one count but fewer than ten. V and J are TRBV5-5 and TRBJ2-5; TRBD2 matches 7 bases. CDR1 is SGHKS, CDR2 YYEKEE, per germline (reference sequence). With V trimmed by 4 bases and J by 1 base, 7 bases remained unmatched. The CDR3 sequence is 15 residues long. This chain's CDR3 is CASSQIGGGQETQYF. As DNA, the CDR3 is TGTGCCAGCAGCCAGATTGGGGGGGGCCAAGAGACCCAGTACTTC.

This chain joins TRBV7-9 and TRBJ2-6; 11 bases agree with TRBD1. J gave up 4 bases and V 5 bases, and 13 bases lay outside the gene matches. Germline V gene lookup returns CDR1 SEHNR and CDR2 FQNEAQ (reference sequence). The CDR3 length is 19 residues. The CDR3 bases are TGTGCCAGCAGCCCCAACCTCCGGGACAGGGGGAGAGGGGCCAACGTCCTGACTTTC. It is translated as CASSPNLRDRGRGANVLTF.

The chain joins TRBV7-8 to TRBJ1-3; TRBD1 aligns across 7 bases. Germline V gene data show CDR1 as SGHVS and CDR2 as FQNEAQ. V trimming: 5 bases; J trimming: 3 bases; junction bases outside the gene matches: 7. The CDR3 loop spans 15 amino acids. Written as DNA, the CDR3 is TGTGCCAGCAGCAAAACAGGGGCATTTGGAAACACCATATATTTT. It codes for CASSKTGAFGNTIYF.

The chain is built from TRBV18 and TRBJ1-5; D is undetermined. The V end was cut by 5 bases, the J end by 1 base, with 12 bases between. Germline V lookup: CDR1 KGHSH, CDR2 LQKENI. This CDR3 region has 15 residues. This CDR3 is CASSKDLASNQPQHF. CDR3 nucleotide sequence: TGTGCCAGCTCAAAGGACCTAGCCAGCAATCAGCCCCAGCATTTT.

J is TRBJ1-1 and V is TRBV21-1. TRBV21-1 is termed a pseudogene. CDR3 length: 15 residues. CDR3 sequence reads: CASSEGRSLNTEAFF. The CDR3 region has the DNA TGTGCCAGCAGCGAGGGCAGGAGCTTGAACACTGAAGCTTTCTTT.

V usage is TRBV19 and J usage is TRBJ1-5, with 7 positions matching TRBD1. This CDR3 spans 17 amino acids. The V gene end was trimmed by 4 bases and the J gene end by 2 bases; junction bases not matched to a gene: 11. Germline CDR1 LNHDA, CDR2 SQIVND (reference sequence). The CDR3 DNA sequence: TGTGCCAGTAGTACTCCCCGAGACAGGGTAGGCAATCAGCCCCAGCATTTT. Amino acid sequence: CASSTPRDRVGNQPQHF. Variable domain in full (rest from reference TRBV19 and TRBJ1-5): DGGITQSPKYLFRKEGQNVTLSCEQNLNHDAMYWYRQDPGQGLRLIYYSQIVNDFQKGDIAEGYSVSREKKESFPLTVTSAQKNPTAFYLCASSTPRDRVGNQPQHFGDGTRLSIL.

The rearrangement links TRBV14 to TRBJ2-7; tentative D call: TRBD2 (5 bases). With 0 bases removed from V and 7 bases from J, the gap between germline ends came to 10 bases. CDR1 and CDR2 from the germline V gene are SGHDN and FVKESK. This CDR3 has 13 amino acids. In DNA form, the CDR3 reads TGTGCCAGCAGCCAAGATAAACGAGGGGAGCAGTACTTC. Encoded protein: CASSQDKRGEQYF.

The DNA for the CDR3 is TGTGCCAGCAGCTTGGCCCACCGGGACAGGGGAGGCACCTTC. It translates to CASSLAHRDRGGTF. J is TRBJ1-2 and V is TRBV5-5; 10 bases line up with TRBD1. This CDR3 comprises 14 residues. V trimming: 0 bases; J trimming: 13 bases; junction bases outside the gene matches: 9. Germline CDR1 is SGHKS and CDR2 is YYEKEE (reference sequence). The variable domain in full, with the rest retrieved from reference TRBV5-5 and TRBJ1-2, is DAGVTQSPTHLIKTRGQQVTLRCSPISGHKSVSWYQQVLGQGPQFIFQYYEKEERGRGNFPDRFSARQFPNYSSELNVNALLLGDSALYLCASSLAHRDRGGTFGSGTRLTVV.

The V call is TRBV4-3, the J call TRBJ2-3; tentative D call: TRBD1 (5 bases). The germline V gene encodes CDR1 LGHNA and CDR2 YSLEER. V was cut by 3 bases and J by 0 bases, with 10 bases left in between. This CDR3 has 15 amino acids. CDR3 bases: TGCGCCAGCAGCCAGCTTGGGGCAAGCACAGATACGCAGTATTTT. Its translation is CASSQLGASTDTQYF.

The J gene is TRBJ2-7, the V gene TRBV11-1; D not resolved. Germline CDR1 and CDR2: SGHAT and FQDESV (reference sequence). V gave up 4 bases and J gave up 0 bases, with 4 bases separating them. The CDR3 consists of 12 residues. CDR3 DNA sequence: TGTGCCAGCAGCTCCGTCTCCTACGAGCAGTACTTC. It is translated as CASSSVSYEQYF.

This chain joins TRBV7-2 and TRBJ2-1; 8 bases match TRBD2. The germline V gene encodes CDR1 SGHTA and CDR2 FQGNSA. The CDR3 has 16 residues. V was clipped by 8 bases and J by 0 bases; unmatched bases: 9. The CDR3 loop reads CASYRARGGSYNEQFF. CDR3 DNA: TGTGCCAGCTACCGGGCCCGGGGGGGCTCCTACAATGAGCAGTTCTTC.

The chain joins TRBV10-3 to TRBJ1-1, with 7 bases fitting TRBD1. Germline CDR1 ENHRY, CDR2 SYGVKD. The CDR3 contains 12 residues. The CDR3 sequence: CAIAQGGTEAFF. CDR3 nucleotides: TGTGCAATCGCCCAGGGGGGCACTGAAGCTTTCTTT.

The J gene is TRBJ1-2, the V gene TRBV19, with D hard to call. Germline V CDR1 and CDR2: LNHDA, SQIVND (reference sequence). CDR3 length: 12 residues. V was clipped by 3 bases and J by 6 bases, with 8 bases between them. The CDR3 DNA is TGTGCCAGTAGTATCCCCAATCATGGCTACACCTTC. This encodes CASSIPNHGYTF. Based on the CDR3 plus reference TRBV19 and TRBJ1-2, the full variable domain is DGGITQSPKYLFRKEGQNVTLSCEQNLNHDAMYWYRQDPGQGLRLIYYSQIVNDFQKGDIAEGYSVSREKKESFPLTVTSAQKNPTAFYLCASSIPNHGYTFGSGTRLTVV.

J is TRBJ2-1 and V is TRBV9; 9 nucleotides align to TRBD2. The V segment lost 5 bases and the J segment 6 bases; nucleotides outside the gene matches: 6. This CDR3 is 14 amino acids long. Germline lookup yields CDR1 SGDLS and CDR2 YYNGEE. CDR3 region: CASRPAGGTNEQFF. The DNA for the CDR3 is TGTGCCAGCAGGCCAGCGGGGGGCACCAATGAGCAGTTCTTC.

This clone was seen a few times. The rearrangement joins TRBV6-1 to TRBJ1-1, with 8 bases lining up with TRBD1. V gave up 2 bases and J gave up 6 bases; unmatched junction bases: 8. The CDR3 length is 15 residues. Looked up from germline, CDR1 is MNHNS and CDR2 is SASEGT. CDR3 in DNA: TGTGCCAGCAGTGAAACATCAGGGGGCATCGCTGAAGCTTTCTTT. Encoded protein: CASSETSGGIAEAFF.